This entry lists 5 T cell receptor beta chains sequenced from one sample in a study of T cells after posttransplantation cyclophosphamide. The naive gate required viable CD3+CD4+ or CD3+CD8+ cells with CCR7+CD45RA+CD45RO-CD95-CD27+CD28+ phenotype. Clones were read by immunoSEQ multiplex PCR, and TCRdb kept only the in-frame ones, dropping some. The data hold about 20,000 clones, with around 97% observed a single time. What was sequenced was naive CD4+ T cells sorted from PBMCs. The receptors derive from a man aged 50 to 60 in good health, CMV-negative, and a related stem cell transplant donor.

The V and J genes are TRBV30 and TRBJ2-5; D unresolved. The CDR3 loop spans 18 amino acids. V lost 0 bases to trimming and J lost 4 bases, with 24 bases between them. CDR1 is GTSNPN and CDR2 is SVGIG in the germline V gene (reference sequence). CDR3 coding DNA: TGTGCCTGGAGTGTTGGCTTAGCACACTTGACGTCGGGAGAGACCCAGTACTTC. Amino acid sequence: CAWSVGLAHLTSGETQYF.

The gene calls are TRBV5-4 and TRBJ2-5; D is possibly TRBD1 (5 bases). In germline, CDR1 is SGHNT, CDR2 YYREEE (reference sequence). The CDR3 is 13 residues long. Trimming pared 2 bases from V and 1 base from J, leaving 6 bases between. The CDR3 here is CASSLDSQETQYF. The CDR3 region has the DNA TGTGCCAGCAGCTTAGACAGCCAAGAGACCCAGTACTTC.

The chain carries TRBV5-1 and TRBJ1-1, with a weak D call TRBD1 (6 bases). The CDR3 contains 13 residues. V was shortened by 0 bases and J by 7 bases, with 10 bases between the two germline ends. Germline V gene data show CDR1 as SGHRS and CDR2 as YFSETQ. The CDR3 DNA is TGCGCCAGCAGCTTGGGACAGGTCGGTGAAGCTTTCTTT. Its translation is CASSLGQVGEAFF.

The chain recombines TRBV7-7 with TRBJ2-2; D remains unclear. Germline V lookup: CDR1 SSHAT, CDR2 FNYEAQ (reference sequence). Trimming stripped 5 bases from V and 7 bases from J, with 11 bases between. The CDR3 sequence is 13 residues long. CDR3 amino acids: CASSPLTVGELFF. The CDR3 nucleotides are TGTGCCAGCAGCCCCCTCACAGTCGGGGAGCTGTTTTTT. Drawing the rest from reference TRBV7-7 and TRBJ2-2, the complete variable domain is GAGVSQSPRYKVTKRGQDVTLRCDPISSHATLYWYQQALGQGPEFLTYFNYEAQPDKSGLPSDRFSAERPEGSISTLTIQRTEQRDSAMYRCASSPLTVGELFFGEGSRLTVL.

The chain is built from TRBV9 and TRBJ2-7; a weak D match, TRBD2 (6 bases). Germline V gene lookup returns CDR1 SGDLS and CDR2 YYNGEE. V dropped 3 bases and J dropped 12 bases, with 22 bases sitting between them. This CDR3 contains 14 residues. This chain's CDR3 is CASSERDLAGSRYF. CDR3 in DNA: TGTGCCAGCAGCGAAAGGGACCTCGCGGGGAGTCGGTACTTC.